Listed below are T cell receptor beta chains from one sample, sequenced in a study of patients and donors after allogeneic stem cell transplantation. MiXCR, run by TCRdb on the RT-PCR reads, gives a single entry per CDR3 protein. There are a few hundred thousand distinct CDR3 sequences in the sample; around 40% occur only once, and more than 9% lies in the top ten. The sample taken for sequencing was blood, either unsorted or a sorted T cell fraction (not recorded which). Source of these receptors: a human donor who was either an allogeneic HSCT recipient or a stem cell or donor lymphocyte infusion donor (not recorded which). It is not recorded whose cells these are; they may come from a transplant donor. Each CDR3 is given with its conserved first and last residue.

CDR3: CSARLQGSGEKLFF; V: TRBV20-1; J: TRBJ1-4
CDR3: CSAPPPGRSNEKLFF; V: TRBV20-1; J: TRBJ1-4
CDR3: CSARPGRGNYGYTF; V: TRBV20-1; J: TRBJ1-2
CDR3: CASSLGQAVYGYTF; V: TRBV5-1; J: TRBJ1-2
CDR3: CATSRDRVYEQYF; V: TRBV15; J: TRBJ2-7
CDR3: CASSGGHTEAFF; V: TRBV19; J: TRBJ1-1
CDR3: CASSPRPSSDSVNYGYTF; V: TRBV5-1; J: TRBJ1-2
CDR3: CASSLALGEAFF; V: TRBV5-1; J: TRBJ1-1
CDR3: CSVEDRGTGRQYGYTF; V: TRBV29-1; J: TRBJ1-2
CDR3: CASRSTENLRTEAFF; V: TRBV28; J: TRBJ1-1
CDR3: CASRRVANTGELFF; V: TRBV11-2; J: TRBJ2-2
CDR3: CASSFRAREGNQYF; V: TRBV5-1; J: TRBJ2-4
CDR3: CASRRTGGEQYF; V: TRBV6-4; J: TRBJ2-7
CDR3: CASSSSGGYEQYF; V: TRBV12-3/TRBV12-4; J: TRBJ2-7
CDR3: CASSIPDRRNGYTF; V: TRBV28; J: TRBJ1-2
CDR3: CASSQDRIYGYTF; V: TRBV4-3; J: TRBJ1-2
CDR3: CASSSGQLTDTQYF; V: TRBV5-5; J: TRBJ2-3
CDR3: CASRSGQRNSPLHF; V: TRBV12-3/TRBV12-4; J: TRBJ1-6
CDR3: CAIRALGQGISYGYTF; V: TRBV10-3; J: TRBJ1-2
CDR3: CASSPRFAPRAQYF; V: TRBV28; J: TRBJ2-5
CDR3: CASSLSRYTEAFF; V: TRBV7-3; J: TRBJ1-1
CDR3: CASTPEYTAEQFF; V: TRBV12-3/TRBV12-4; J: TRBJ2-1
CDR3: CASSYDSGQPQHF; V: TRBV5-1; J: TRBJ1-5
CDR3: CASSRQGEVAGEKLFF; V: TRBV5-1; J: TRBJ1-4
CDR3: CASSLEPGLAASEQYF; V: TRBV5-1; J: TRBJ2-7
CDR3: CASSLRFNTEAFF; V: TRBV28; J: TRBJ1-1
CDR3: CAMATEETQYF; V: TRBV10-3; J: TRBJ2-5
CDR3: CASSLNPPDGEQYF; V: TRBV13; J: TRBJ2-7
CDR3: CASSLWTGGSYEQYF; V: TRBV12-3/TRBV12-4; J: TRBJ2-7
CDR3: CASSTRDRRIMNTEAFF; V: TRBV21-1; J: TRBJ1-1
CDR3: CASSLIQGTEAFF; V: TRBV7-3; J: TRBJ1-1
CDR3: CASSSPPNDRGNEQFF; V: TRBV5-1; J: TRBJ2-1
CDR3: CASSRLNEKLFF; V: TRBV18; J: TRBJ1-4
CDR3: CASSLRARGPNGYTF; V: TRBV7-2; J: TRBJ1-2
CDR3: CASSLAKGIYGYTF; V: TRBV12-3/TRBV12-4; J: TRBJ1-2
CDR3: CASGDRRGGYTF; V: TRBV6-5; J: TRBJ1-2